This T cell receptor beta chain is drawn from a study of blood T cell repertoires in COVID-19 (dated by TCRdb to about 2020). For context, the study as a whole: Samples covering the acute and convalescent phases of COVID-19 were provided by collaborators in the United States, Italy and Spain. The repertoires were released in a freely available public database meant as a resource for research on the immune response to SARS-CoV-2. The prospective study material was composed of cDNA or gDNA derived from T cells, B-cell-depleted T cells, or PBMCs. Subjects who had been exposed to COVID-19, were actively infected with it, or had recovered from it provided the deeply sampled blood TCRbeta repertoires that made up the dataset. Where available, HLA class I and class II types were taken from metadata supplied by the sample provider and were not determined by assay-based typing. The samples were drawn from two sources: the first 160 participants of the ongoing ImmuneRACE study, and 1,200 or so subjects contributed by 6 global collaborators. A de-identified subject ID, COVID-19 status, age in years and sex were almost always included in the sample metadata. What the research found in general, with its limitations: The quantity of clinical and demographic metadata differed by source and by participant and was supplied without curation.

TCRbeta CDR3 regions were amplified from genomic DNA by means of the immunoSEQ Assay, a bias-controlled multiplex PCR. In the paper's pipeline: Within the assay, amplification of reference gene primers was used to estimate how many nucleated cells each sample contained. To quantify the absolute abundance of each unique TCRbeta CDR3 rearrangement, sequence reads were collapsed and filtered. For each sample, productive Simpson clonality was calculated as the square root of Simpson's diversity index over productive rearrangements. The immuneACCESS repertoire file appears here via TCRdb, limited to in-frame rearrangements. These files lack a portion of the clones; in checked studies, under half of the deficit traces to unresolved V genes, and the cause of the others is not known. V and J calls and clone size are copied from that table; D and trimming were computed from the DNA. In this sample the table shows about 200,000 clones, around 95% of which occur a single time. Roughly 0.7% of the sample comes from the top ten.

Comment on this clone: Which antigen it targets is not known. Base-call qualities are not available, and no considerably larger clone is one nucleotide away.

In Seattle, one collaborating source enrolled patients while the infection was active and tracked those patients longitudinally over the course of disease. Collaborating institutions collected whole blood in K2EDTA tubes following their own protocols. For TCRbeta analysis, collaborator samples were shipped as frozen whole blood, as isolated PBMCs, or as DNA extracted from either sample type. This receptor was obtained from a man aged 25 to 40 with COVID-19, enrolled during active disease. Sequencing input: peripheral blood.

The CDR3 loop reads CASSQENQGFGGEAFF. The sequence in DNA is TGTGCCAGCAGCCAAGAAAATCAGGGATTTGGTGGTGAAGCTTTCTTT. Recombination linked TRBV4-2 to TRBJ1-1; matching of 5 bases hints at TRBD1 as the D gene. The CDR3 numbers 16 residues from cysteine through phenylalanine. Just CDR3 DNA is preserved here, 48 bases in frame from base 1. The junction shows trimming of 0 bases on V and 7 bases on J, plus 18 bases between the germline ends. Taken from the germline V gene, the CDR1 and CDR2 loops are LGHNA and YNFKEQ.